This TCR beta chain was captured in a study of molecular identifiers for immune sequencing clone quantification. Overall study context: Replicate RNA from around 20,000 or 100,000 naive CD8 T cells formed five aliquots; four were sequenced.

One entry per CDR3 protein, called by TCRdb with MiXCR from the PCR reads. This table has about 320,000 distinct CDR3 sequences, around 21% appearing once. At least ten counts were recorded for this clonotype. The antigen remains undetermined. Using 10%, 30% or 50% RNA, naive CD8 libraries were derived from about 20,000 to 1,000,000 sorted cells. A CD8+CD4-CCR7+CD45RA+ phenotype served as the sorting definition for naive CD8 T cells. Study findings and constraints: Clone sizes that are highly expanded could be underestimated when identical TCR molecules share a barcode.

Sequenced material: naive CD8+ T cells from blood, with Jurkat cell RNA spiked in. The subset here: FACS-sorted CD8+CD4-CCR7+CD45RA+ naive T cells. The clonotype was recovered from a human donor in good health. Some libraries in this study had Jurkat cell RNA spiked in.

The CDR3 region has the DNA TGTGCCAACGGACGCCCTGGAACTGAAGCTTTCTTT. It specifies CANGRPGTEAFF. This chain joins TRBV21-1 and TRBJ1-1; the D call TRBD1 from the table was never checked on the DNA. TRBV21-1 constitutes a pseudogene. The CDR3 consists of 12 residues.